This is a list of T cell receptor beta chains from one sample in a study of spatial heterogeneity in lung cancer. A single record per CDR3 protein comes from TCRdb applying MiXCR to the 5' RACE reads. The sample holds approximately 44,000 distinct CDR3 sequences; 12% are singletons and the top ten take around 39%. Sample: PBMCs, taken at surgery. These receptors were collected from a female donor with early-stage non-small cell lung cancer. The CDR3 runs from the conserved cysteine through the conserved F or W. The order of the fields is J gene, D gene, clone size, V gene, CDR3 DNA, CDR3 protein. The D gene is left open where the match is weak. Size values are once, few and many counts, or a class for expanded clones, and some rows have none.

TRBJ1-5	.	.	TRBV10-3	TGTGCCATCAGTGATGAGGGGGGGCTCAATCAGCCCCAGCATTTT	CAISDEGGLNQPQHF
TRBJ2-5	.	.	TRBV7-8	TGTGCCAGCAGCCCTACGCGCGGAGGCGGGACCCAGTACTTC	CASSPTRGGGTQYF
TRBJ2-1	.	many	TRBV5-4	TGTGCCAGCAGGCCGGGACACAACAATGAGCAGTTCTTC	CASRPGHNNEQFF
TRBJ1-1	TRBD1	.	TRBV29-1	TGCAGCGTTGAAGTGGGTGGGGACAGAAGGAGCACTGAAGCTTTCTTT	CSVEVGGDRRSTEAFF
TRBJ2-7	TRBD2	few	TRBV28	TGTGCCAGCAGTTGGGGCCTAGCGGGGGCGAGGGGGAACGAGCAGTACTTC	CASSWGLAGARGNEQYF
TRBJ1-4	TRBD1	many	TRBV12-3/TRBV12-4	TGTGCCAGCAGGGCTCCAGGGGGGGATAATGAAAAACTGTTTTTT	CASRAPGGDNEKLFF
TRBJ1-5	TRBD1	.	TRBV7-2	TGTGCCAGCAGCGGACAGGGGGCGATCCATCAGCCCCAGCATTTT	CASSGQGAIHQPQHF
TRBJ2-1	TRBD1	few	TRBV20-1	TGCAGTGCCACAGGGGGAGGTGAGCAGTTCTTC	CSATGGGEQFF
TRBJ2-5	.	few	TRBV5-1	TGCGCCAGCAGCCGGGATGGGGCCCTGGGAGAGACCCAGTACTTC	CASSRDGALGETQYF
TRBJ2-3	.	.	TRBV7-2	TGTGCCAGCAGCAAACGGCGCTCGATGGCAGATACGCAGTATTTT	CASSKRRSMADTQYF
TRBJ2-3	.	.	TRBV11-2	.	CASSPQYFGTGGDTQYF
TRBJ2-1	TRBD1	few	TRBV12-3/TRBV12-4	TGTGCCAGCAGTCCCGGGACAGGGGCTCCGAGGGAGCAGTTCTTC	CASSPGTGAPREQFF
TRBJ2-7	TRBD1	.	TRBV10-3	TGTGCCATCAGTCAGGACAGGGGCGCATTCTACGAGCAGTACTTC	CAISQDRGAFYEQYF
TRBJ2-3	.	.	TRBV7-2	TGTGCCAGCAGCTTAGAAAGGGGCACAGATACGCAGTATTTT	CASSLERGTDTQYF
TRBJ2-3	TRBD1	.	TRBV6-6	TGTGCCAGCGGGACAGGGGGCACAGATACGCAGTATTTT	CASGTGGTDTQYF
TRBJ1-2	TRBD1	many	TRBV19	TGTGCCAGTAGTTCTTCGGGACGGCAGGGGGGAACTCCTGGCTACACCTTC	CASSSSGRQGGTPGYTF
TRBJ2-3	TRBD1	many	TRBV4-2	TGTGCCAGCAGCCAAGAAGAAACCGGGACAGGGATGCCAGATACGCAGTATTTT	CASSQEETGTGMPDTQYF
TRBJ2-3	.	many	TRBV6-5	TGTGCCAGCAGTGCAACTGACACAGATACGCAGTATTTT	CASSATDTDTQYF
TRBJ2-3	.	few	TRBV7-3	TGTGCCAGCAGCTTCGTAGTATTAGCGCAAGATACGCAGTATTTT	CASSFVVLAQDTQYF
TRBJ2-3	TRBD2	many	TRBV4-3	TGCGCCAGCAGCCAAGAATTAGCGGGGGGGCCGGGAGATACGCAGTATTTT	CASSQELAGGPGDTQYF
TRBJ2-2	.	.	TRBV12-3/TRBV12-4	TGTGCCAGCAGCTTAACTAGGCCCGGGGAGCTGTTTTTT	CASSLTRPGELFF
TRBJ1-1	.	few	TRBV7-9	TGTGCCAGCAGCTTAGTAAGGGAGAGTGGGGCTTTCTTT	CASSLVRESGAFF
TRBJ2-7	.	.	TRBV19	TGTGCCACCGCGGCCCCGAGCTCCTACGAGCAGTACTTC	CATAAPSSYEQYF
TRBJ2-3	TRBD2	many	TRBV7-8	TGTGCCAGCAGCTTTGTAGCGGGGGCCCCAGATACGCAGTATTTT	CASSFVAGAPDTQYF
TRBJ1-1	TRBD1	few	TRBV11-2	TGTGCCAGCAGCTCGGACCCGATACAGGGGACTGAAGCTTTCTTT	CASSSDPIQGTEAFF
TRBJ1-4	.	many	TRBV14	TGTGCCAGCAGCCGGAATACAGGGACTAATGAAAAACTGTTTTTT	CASSRNTGTNEKLFF
TRBJ2-3	.	many	TRBV2	TGTGCCAGCAGTTTCGCGACAGATACGCAGTATTTT	CASSFATDTQYF
TRBJ1-6	.	.	TRBV15	TGTGCCACAGGGGCGGGGGGAAGTAATTCACCCCTCCACTTT	CATGAGGSNSPLHF
TRBJ1-1	.	.	TRBV15	TGTGCCACCAGCAGAGACAGGGTGGGCACTGAAGCTTTCTTT	CATSRDRVGTEAFF
TRBJ1-1	TRBD1	many	TRBV11-1	TGTGCCAGCAGCTTAATGGCGGACAGGGTGAACACTGAAGCTTTCTTT	CASSLMADRVNTEAFF